This is a list of T cell receptor beta chains from one sample in a study of OX40 agonist ivuxolimab in advanced cancers. Profiled with immunoSEQ multiplex PCR; TCRdb holds only in-frame clones, not every one. The sample holds around 20,000 clones; 83% are singletons and the top ten take 8% to 9%. This specimen consisted of CD4+ or CD8+ T cells sorted from blood, obtained in a trial of the OX40 agonist ivuxolimab. The receptors come from an adult with an advanced solid tumor such as melanoma, head and neck, liver or kidney cancer. Each CDR3 is given with its conserved first and last residue. The order of the fields is D gene, J gene, clone size, V gene, CDR3 protein, CDR3 DNA. D genes are given only for firm matches. Rows give clone size only sometimes, using once, few, many, or a class for an expanded clone.

>.|TRBJ1-2|.|TRBV27
CASSLGTYYGYTF
TGTGCCAGCAGTTTGGGGACCTACTATGGCTACACCTTC
>.|TRBJ2-7|.|TRBV5-5
CASSTDRINYEQYF
TGTGCCAGCAGCACGGACAGAATTAATTACGAGCAGTACTTC
>TRBD2|TRBJ2-7|few|TRBV7-8
CASRSAAGSSYEQYF
TGTGCCAGCAGATCAGCAGCGGGGAGCTCCTACGAGCAGTACTTC
>.|TRBJ2-7|.|TRBV2
CASGRGTDLREQYF
TGTGCCAGCGGCAGAGGGACGGATTTGAGGGAGCAGTACTTC
>TRBD1|TRBJ2-7|.|TRBV9
CASSLGQGAYEQYF
TGTGCCAGCAGCTTGGGACAGGGGGCGTACGAGCAGTACTTC
>.|TRBJ1-5|.|TRBV7-9
CASSAGNQPQHF
TGTGCCAGCAGCGCAGGGAATCAGCCCCAGCATTTT
>.|TRBJ1-2|.|TRBV6-5
CASSPGTDTNYGYTF
TGTGCCAGCAGCCCCGGGACCGATACTAACTATGGCTACACCTTC
>.|TRBJ1-1|.|TRBV6-5
CASSYGGEAFF
TGTGCCAGCAGTTACGGGGGTGAAGCTTTCTTT
>TRBD1|TRBJ2-7|.|TRBV4-2
CASSTGDSSYEQYF
TGTGCCAGCAGCACTGGGGACAGCTCCTACGAGCAGTACTTC
>.|TRBJ2-3|.|TRBV4-3
CASSQTGPGAGDTQYF
TGCGCCAGCAGCCAAACCGGGCCGGGGGCGGGAGATACGCAGTATTTT
>TRBD2|TRBJ2-1|.|TRBV5-8
CASSKGLAGYNEQFF
TGTGCCAGCAGCAAGGGACTAGCGGGGTACAATGAGCAGTTCTTC
>.|TRBJ2-3|.|TRBV19
CASRTDTQYF
TGTGCCAGTAGAACAGATACGCAGTATTTT
>.|TRBJ2-5|.|TRBV6-1
CASSEDNRQETQYF
TGTGCCAGCAGTGAAGACAACCGGCAAGAGACCCAGTACTTC
>.|TRBJ1-1|.|TRBV6-5
CASSWEGNRGTEAFF
TGTGCCAGCAGTTGGGAGGGTAATAGGGGCACTGAAGCTTTCTTT
>.|TRBJ2-2|.|TRBV11-3
CASGGGTGELFF
TGTGCCAGCGGGGGAGGAACCGGGGAGCTGTTTTTT
>.|TRBJ2-2|.|TRBV6-6
CASSYVPGELFF
TGTGCCAGCAGTTACGTCCCCGGGGAGCTGTTTTTT
>.|TRBJ2-6|.|TRBV19
CASSFGGVSGANVLTF
TGTGCCAGTTCCTTCGGAGGAGTCTCTGGGGCCAACGTCCTGACTTTC
>.|TRBJ2-1|.|TRBV27
CASSPTTPGGYNEQFF
TGTGCCAGCAGCCCAACCACCCCCGGCGGATACAATGAGCAGTTCTTC
>.|TRBJ2-5|.|TRBV10-2
CASSNRETQYF
TGCGCCAGCAGTAATAGAGAGACCCAGTACTTC
>.|TRBJ2-3|.|TRBV9
CASSVARRGRTDTQYF
TGTGCCAGCAGCGTAGCTCGGCGGGGTCGCACAGATACGCAGTATTTT
>.|TRBJ2-3|once|TRBV11-3
CASSFQTGPEQDTQYF
TGTGCCAGCAGCTTCCAGACAGGCCCGGAACAAGATACGCAGTATTTT
>.|TRBJ1-1|.|TRBV18
CASSPPKGDRKNTEAFF
TGTGCCAGCTCACCGCCGAAGGGTGACAGAAAGAACACTGAAGCTTTCTTT
>.|TRBJ1-6|.|TRBV2
CASRATQYSPLHF
TGTGCCAGCAGGGCAACACAATATTCACCCCTCCACTTT
>.|TRBJ1-4|.|TRBV9
CASSVGLQIHTATNEKLFF
TGTGCCAGCAGCGTAGGCCTTCAAATCCACACTGCAACTAATGAAAAACTGTTTTTT
>.|TRBJ1-6|.|TRBV9
CASGGGYNSPLHF
TGTGCCAGCGGTGGAGGCTATAATTCACCCCTCCACTTT
>.|TRBJ1-1|.|TRBV9
CASSVAASFSEEAFF
TGTGCCAGCAGCGTAGCTGCTAGCTTCAGCGAAGAAGCTTTCTTT
>.|TRBJ2-2|.|TRBV4-3
CASSQDLGTGELFF
TGCGCCAGCAGCCAAGATCTGGGCACCGGGGAGCTGTTTTTT
>TRBD2|TRBJ2-3|.|TRBV13
CASSPTSGTADTQYF
TGTGCCAGCAGCCCAACTAGCGGAACCGCAGATACGCAGTATTTT
>.|TRBJ2-1|.|TRBV4-1
CASSLSVYNEQFF
TGCGCCAGCAGCCTCTCCGTATACAATGAGCAGTTCTTC
>TRBD2|TRBJ2-5|.|TRBV2
CASSGTGTSGQETQYF
TGTGCCAGCAGTGGAACCGGGACTAGCGGACAAGAGACCCAGTACTTC
>.|TRBJ1-2|.|TRBV19
CASRKRGKDGYTF
TGTGCCAGTAGAAAGCGGGGGAAGGATGGCTACACCTTC